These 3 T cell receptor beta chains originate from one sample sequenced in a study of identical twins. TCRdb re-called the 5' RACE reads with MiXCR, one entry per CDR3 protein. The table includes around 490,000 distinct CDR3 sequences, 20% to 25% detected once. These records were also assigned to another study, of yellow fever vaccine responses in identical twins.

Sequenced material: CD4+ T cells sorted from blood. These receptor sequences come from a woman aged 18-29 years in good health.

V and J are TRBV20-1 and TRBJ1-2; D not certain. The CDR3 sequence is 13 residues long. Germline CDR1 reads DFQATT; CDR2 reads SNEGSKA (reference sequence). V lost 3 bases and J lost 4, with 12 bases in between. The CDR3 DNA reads TGCAGTGCTAGTTTCGGGCTAACCTATGGCTACACCTTC. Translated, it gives CSASFGLTYGYTF.

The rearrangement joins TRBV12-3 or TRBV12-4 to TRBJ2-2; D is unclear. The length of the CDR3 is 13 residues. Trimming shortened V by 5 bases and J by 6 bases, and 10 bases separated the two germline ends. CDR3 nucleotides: TGTGCCAGCAGTCCGAGAGTCCCCGGGGAGCTGTTTTTT. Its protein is CASSPRVPGELFF.

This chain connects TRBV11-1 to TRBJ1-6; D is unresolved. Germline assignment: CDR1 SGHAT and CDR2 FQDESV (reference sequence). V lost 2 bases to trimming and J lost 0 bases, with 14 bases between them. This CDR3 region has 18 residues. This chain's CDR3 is CASSLSDVRSSYNSPLHF. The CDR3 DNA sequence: TGTGCCAGCAGCTTATCGGACGTCCGGAGCTCCTATAATTCACCCCTCCACTTT.